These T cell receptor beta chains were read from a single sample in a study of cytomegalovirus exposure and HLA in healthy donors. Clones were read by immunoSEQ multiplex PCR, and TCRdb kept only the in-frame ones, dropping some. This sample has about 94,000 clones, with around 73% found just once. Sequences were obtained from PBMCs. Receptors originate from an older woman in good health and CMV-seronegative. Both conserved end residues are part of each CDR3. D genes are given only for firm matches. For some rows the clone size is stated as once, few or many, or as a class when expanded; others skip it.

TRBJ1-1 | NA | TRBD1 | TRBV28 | TGTGCCAGCAGTCAGACAGGGTTGTACACTGAAGCTTTCTTT | CASSQTGLYTEAFF
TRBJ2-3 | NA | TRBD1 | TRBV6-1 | TGTGCCAGCAATGCGCAGGGGGCTACAGATACGCAGTATTTT | CASNAQGATDTQYF
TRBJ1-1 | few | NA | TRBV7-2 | TGTGCCAGCAGCTCAGACAGCACTGAAGCTTTCTTT | CASSSDSTEAFF
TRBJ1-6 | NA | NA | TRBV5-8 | TGTGCCAGCAGCTTGGAACCTACCAATTCACCCCTCCACTTT | CASSLEPTNSPLHF
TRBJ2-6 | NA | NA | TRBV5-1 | TGCGCCAGCAGCTGGCGGGGTGCCGGGGCCAACGTCCTGACTTTC | CASSWRGAGANVLTF
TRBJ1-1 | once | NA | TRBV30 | TGTGCCTGGAGCCAGGGAAGGGAAGAGACTGAAGCTTTCTTT | CAWSQGREETEAFF
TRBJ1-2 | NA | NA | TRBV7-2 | TGTGCCAGCAGCTTAGCCGCGCACGATGGCTACACCTTC | CASSLAAHDGYTF
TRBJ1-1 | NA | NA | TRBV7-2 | TGTGCCAGCAGCTTAGCGTTCGGGGAATGGGCTGAAGCTTTCTTT | CASSLAFGEWAEAFF
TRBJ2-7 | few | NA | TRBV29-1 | TGCAGCGTTGTCGACGGGTACGAGCAGTACTTC | CSVVDGYEQYF
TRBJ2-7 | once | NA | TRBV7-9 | TGTGCCAGCAGCTCCAATAACGATCGGGGCTCCTACGAGCAGTACTTC | CASSSNNDRGSYEQYF
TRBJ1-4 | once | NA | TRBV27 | TGTGCCAGCAGTCCGCGAGGTGTACGTAATGAAAAACTGTTTTTT | CASSPRGVRNEKLFF
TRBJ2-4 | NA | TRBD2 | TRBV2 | TGTGCCAGCGGGACTAGCGGTACATCAAACATTCAGTACTTC | CASGTSGTSNIQYF
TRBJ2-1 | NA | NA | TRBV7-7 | TGTGCCAGCAGCGTTATTCCCGGGGTTTCCTACAATGAGCAGTTCTTC | CASSVIPGVSYNEQFF
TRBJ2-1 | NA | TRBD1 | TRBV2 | TGTGCCAGCAGTGAACTGGGACAGTACAATGAGCAGTTCTTC | CASSELGQYNEQFF
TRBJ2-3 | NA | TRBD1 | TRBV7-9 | TGTGCCAGCAGCTTAGCCAGGGGGCGGGAAAATACGCAGTATTTT | CASSLARGRENTQYF
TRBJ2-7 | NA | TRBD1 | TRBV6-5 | TGTGCCAGTCAGGACAGGGGAGGCGAGCAGTACTTC | CASQDRGGEQYF
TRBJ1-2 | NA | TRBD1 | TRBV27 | TGTGCCAGCAGTGGACAGGGCTATGGCTACACCTTC | CASSGQGYGYTF
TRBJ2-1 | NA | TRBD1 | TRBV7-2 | TGTGCCAGCAGCCATGACAGGGGATTCAATGAGCAGTTCTTC | CASSHDRGFNEQFF
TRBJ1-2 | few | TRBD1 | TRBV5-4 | TGTGCCAGCAGCCCGCAGGGGGCTCCCTATGGCTACACCTTC | CASSPQGAPYGYTF
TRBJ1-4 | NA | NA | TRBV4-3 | TGCGCCAGCAGCCAAGATGGTCGGGGGTCTGATGAAAAACTGTTTTTT | CASSQDGRGSDEKLFF
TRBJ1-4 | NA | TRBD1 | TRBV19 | TGTGCCAGTAGTATGGGACAGGGATATGAAAAACTGTTTTTT | CASSMGQGYEKLFF
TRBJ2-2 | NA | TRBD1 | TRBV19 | TGTGCCAGTAGTCTCGAAAGTTGGGACAGGAACACCGGGGAGCTGTTTTTT | CASSLESWDRNTGELFF
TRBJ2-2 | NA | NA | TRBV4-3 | TGCGCCAGCAGCCAAGGGGGGACTTACACCGGGGAGCTGTTTTTT | CASSQGGTYTGELFF
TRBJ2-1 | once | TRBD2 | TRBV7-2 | TGTGCCAGCAGCTCACCGTCCGGGACTAGCGGGGGTAGGGAGCAGTTCTTC | CASSSPSGTSGGREQFF
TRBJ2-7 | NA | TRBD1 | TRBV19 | TGTGCCAGTAGTATGGGACAGGGGAGCTCCTACGAGCAGTACTTC | CASSMGQGSSYEQYF
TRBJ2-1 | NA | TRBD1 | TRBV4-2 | TGTGCCAGCAGCCCCTACGCGACAGGGGGCGCGGCCTACAATGAGCAGTTCTTC | CASSPYATGGAAYNEQFF
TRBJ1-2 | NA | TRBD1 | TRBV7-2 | TGTGCCAGCAGCTCAACGACAGGGACTGGCTACACCTTC | CASSSTTGTGYTF
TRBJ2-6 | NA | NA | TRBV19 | TGTGCCAGTAGTATGGTTCAGGGATTCTCTGGGGCCAACGTCCTGACTTTC | CASSMVQGFSGANVLTF
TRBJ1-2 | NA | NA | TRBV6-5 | TGTGCCAGCAGTTCCCCTCTTACAGGGAAGGGGTATGGCTACACCTTC | CASSSPLTGKGYGYTF